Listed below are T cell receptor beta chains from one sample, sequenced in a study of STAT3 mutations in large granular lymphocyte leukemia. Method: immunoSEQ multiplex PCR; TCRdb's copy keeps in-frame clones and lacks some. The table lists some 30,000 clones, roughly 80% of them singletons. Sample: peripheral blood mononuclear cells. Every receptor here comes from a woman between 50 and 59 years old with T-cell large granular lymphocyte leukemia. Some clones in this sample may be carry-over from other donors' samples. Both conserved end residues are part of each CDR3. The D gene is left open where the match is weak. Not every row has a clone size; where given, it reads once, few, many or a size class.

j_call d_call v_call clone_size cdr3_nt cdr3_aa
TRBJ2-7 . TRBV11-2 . TGTGCCAGCAAACACTATAGCCGCTCCTACGAGCAGTACTTC CASKHYSRSYEQYF
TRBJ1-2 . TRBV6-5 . TGTGCCAGCAGTTACAGGGTTCGGGACTATGGCTACACCTTC CASSYRVRDYGYTF
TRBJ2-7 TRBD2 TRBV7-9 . TGTGCCAGCAGCTTAACCAGTAGCGGGAGCTACGAGCAGTACTTC CASSLTSSGSYEQYF
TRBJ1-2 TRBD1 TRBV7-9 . TGTGCCAGCAGCACCACGGACAGGGCTGGCTACACCTTC CASSTTDRAGYTF
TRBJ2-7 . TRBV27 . TGTGCCAGCAGTTTCGACAGAGCCCGTAACTACGAGCAGTACTTC CASSFDRARNYEQYF
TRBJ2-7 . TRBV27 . TGTGCCAGCAGTCCCCAGGTGGGCTACGAGCAGTACTTC CASSPQVGYEQYF
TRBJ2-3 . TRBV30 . TGTGCCTGGAGTGGAGGGCCAAGAACAGATACGCAGTATTTT CAWSGGPRTDTQYF
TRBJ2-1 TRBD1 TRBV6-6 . TGTGCCAGCAGTTATCGACAGGGGGTGGGGAATGAGCAGTTCTTC CASSYRQGVGNEQFF
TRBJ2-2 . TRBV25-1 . TGTGCCAGCAGTGAACCCACCGGGGAGCTGTTTTTT CASSEPTGELFF
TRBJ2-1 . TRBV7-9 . TGTGCCAGCAGTCAGGACAGCCGAACCTACAATGAGCAGTTCTTC CASSQDSRTYNEQFF
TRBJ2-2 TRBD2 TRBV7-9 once TGTGCCAGCAGCTCCTATCGACTAGCGGGGAGCTCCGGGGAGCTGTTTTTT CASSSYRLAGSSGELFF
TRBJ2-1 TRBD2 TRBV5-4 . TGTGCCAGCACGCGGGAGAGCTCCTACAATGAGCAGTTCTTC CASTRESSYNEQFF
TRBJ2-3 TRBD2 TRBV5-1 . TGCGCCAGCAGCTTCCGTAGCGGGGACGCAGATACGCAGTATTTT CASSFRSGDADTQYF
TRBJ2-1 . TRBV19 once TGTGCCAGTAGTCCGATGAGGTTTGAGCAGTTCTTC CASSPMRFEQFF